Sequencing of this TCR beta chain was carried out in a study of CD8+CD57+ T cells in acquired aplastic anemia. This CDR3 is 15 amino acids long. V gave up 5 bases and J gave up 6 bases, with 14 bases separating them. CD8+CD57+ cell expansion had been shown by flow cytometry in patients chosen for sequencing. With no exception, the patients had severe acquired aplastic anemia. No therapy had been given to the patients at the time of blood sampling. Template material for TCR beta VDJ and CDR3 profiling consisted of genomic DNA. TCRdb re-derived calls from the reads in MiXCR, one entry per CDR3 protein. The sample holds around 430,000 distinct CDR3 sequences, approximately 33% seen once. This clonotype was picked up many times.

This TCR derives from a human donor with aplastic anemia. The chain has TRBV12-3 or TRBV12-4 and TRBJ1-6; D perhaps matches TRBD1 (5 bases). Material for sequencing was sorted CD4+, CD8+, or CD8+CD57+ T cells (not recorded which) from PBMCs. CDR3 nucleotides: TGTGCCAGCAGTATAACAGGAGGTACTAATTCACCCCTCCACTTT. Translating it yields CASSITGGTNSPLHF.